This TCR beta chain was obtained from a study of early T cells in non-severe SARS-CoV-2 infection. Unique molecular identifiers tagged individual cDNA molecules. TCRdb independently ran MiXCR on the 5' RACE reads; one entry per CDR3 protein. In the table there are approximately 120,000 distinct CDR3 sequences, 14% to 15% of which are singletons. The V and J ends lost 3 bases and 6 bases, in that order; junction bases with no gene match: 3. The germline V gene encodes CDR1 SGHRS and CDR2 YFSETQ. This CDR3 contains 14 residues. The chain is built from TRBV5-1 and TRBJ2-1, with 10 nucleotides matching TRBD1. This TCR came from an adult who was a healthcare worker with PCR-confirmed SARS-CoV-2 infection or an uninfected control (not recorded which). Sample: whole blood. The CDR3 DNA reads TGCGCCAGCAGCTGGGGACAGGGGTCCAATGAGCAGTTCTTC. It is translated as CASSWGQGSNEQFF.